This T cell receptor beta chain was observed in a study of cytomegalovirus exposure and HLA in healthy donors. This cohort consisted of healthy bone marrow donors. Researchers ran the PCR with 60 Vbeta and 13 Jbeta primers. TCRdb's copy holds only in-frame clones and misses some; the assay was immunoSEQ multiplex PCR. The sample has about 160,000 clones, 60% to 85% seen once; the top ten hold around 3.4%. Germline V lookup: CDR1 SGHTA, CDR2 FQGNSA. Trimming took 2 bases from V and 9 from J, leaving 12 bases between them. The CDR3 is 13 amino acids. The sequencing sample was made of PBMCs. This clonotype was obtained from a man aged 30 to 39 in good health and CMV-seropositive. The rearrangement uses TRBV7-2 and TRBJ2-3; possible D gene TRBD1, 5 bases. This chain's CDR3 is CASSLRGRPTQYF. CDR3 DNA sequence: TGTGCCAGCAGCTTAAGGGGTCGGCCAACGCAGTATTTT.